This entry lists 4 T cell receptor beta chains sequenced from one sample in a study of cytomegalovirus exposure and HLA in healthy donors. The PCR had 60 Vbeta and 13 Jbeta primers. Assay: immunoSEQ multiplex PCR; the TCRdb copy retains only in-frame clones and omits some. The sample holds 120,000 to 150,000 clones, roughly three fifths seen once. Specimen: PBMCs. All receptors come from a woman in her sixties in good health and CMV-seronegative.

The CDR3 coding sequence is TGTGCCAGCAGTGCGGCCTACGAGCAGTACTTC. This encodes CASSAAYEQYF. The chain is built from TRBV6-1 and TRBJ2-7; D not certain. Germline V lookup: CDR1 MNHNS, CDR2 SASEGT. The CDR3 is 11 amino acids. Deletions cut 4 bases from V and 2 bases from J, with 3 bases between.

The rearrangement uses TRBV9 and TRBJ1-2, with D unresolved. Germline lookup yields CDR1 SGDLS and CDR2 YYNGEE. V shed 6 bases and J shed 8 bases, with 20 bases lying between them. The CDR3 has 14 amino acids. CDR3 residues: CASTRSPTFGGYTF. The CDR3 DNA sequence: TGTGCCAGCACCCGGAGCCCCACCTTCGGGGGCTACACCTTC.

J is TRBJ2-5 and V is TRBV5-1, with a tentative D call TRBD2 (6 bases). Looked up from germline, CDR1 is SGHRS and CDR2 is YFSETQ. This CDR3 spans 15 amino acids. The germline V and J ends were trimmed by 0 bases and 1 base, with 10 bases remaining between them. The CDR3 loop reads CASSLAGTFQETQYF. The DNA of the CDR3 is TGCGCCAGCAGCTTGGCCGGGACTTTCCAAGAGACCCAGTACTTC.

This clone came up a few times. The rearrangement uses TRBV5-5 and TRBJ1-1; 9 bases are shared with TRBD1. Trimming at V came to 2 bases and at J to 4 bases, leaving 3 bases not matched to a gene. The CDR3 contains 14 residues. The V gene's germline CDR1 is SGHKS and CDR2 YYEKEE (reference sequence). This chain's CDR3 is CASSFGGQGTEAFF. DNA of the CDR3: TGTGCCAGCAGCTTTGGGGGACAGGGCACTGAAGCTTTCTTT.